This T cell receptor beta chain stems from a study of blood T cell repertoires in COVID-19 (dated by TCRdb to 2020 to 2022). In the study overall: Samples from collaborators originated in the United States, Italy and Spain and spanned both the acute and convalescent phases of COVID-19. The material from the prospective study consisted of cDNA or gDNA derived from T cells, B-cell-depleted T cells, or PBMCs. Subjects who had been exposed to COVID-19, were actively infected with it, or had recovered from it provided the deeply sampled blood TCRbeta repertoires that made up the dataset. A freely available public database, intended as a resource for researchers studying the immune response to SARS-CoV-2, is where the repertoires were released. Samples came from the ongoing ImmuneRACE study (first 160 participants) plus 1,254 subjects from 6 global collaborators. A de-identified subject ID, COVID-19 status, age in years and sex were almost always included in the sample metadata. Where HLA class I and class II types were available, the types were taken from metadata supplied by the sample provider, not from assay-based typing.

Whole blood was collected in K2EDTA tubes by collaborating institutions according to the institutions' own protocols. For TCRbeta analysis, collaborator samples were shipped as frozen whole blood, as isolated PBMCs, or as DNA extracted from either sample type. TCRbeta CDR3 regions were amplified from genomic DNA by means of the immunoSEQ Assay, a bias-controlled multiplex PCR. The authors processed their data as follows. Within the assay, amplification of reference gene primers was used to estimate how many nucleated cells each sample contained. To quantify the absolute abundance of each unique TCRbeta CDR3 rearrangement, sequence reads were collapsed and filtered. For each sample, productive Simpson clonality was calculated by taking the square root of Simpson's diversity index across productive rearrangements. TCRdb carries this immuneACCESS record with in-frame sequences only. Its versions omit some clonotypes, under half of them owing to an unresolved V gene in the studies checked, with the rest unexplained. V and J calls and clone size are given by that table; D and trimming were obtained from the DNA. In all, the sample holds 250,000 to 350,000 clones, and around 89% of those were seen once. Around 0.84% of the sample rests with the top ten.

V is pruned by 2 bases and J by 9 bases, leaving 3 bases of the junction without a gene match. Measured from the cysteine to the phenylalanine, the CDR3 is 13 residues long. The kept DNA is CDR3 alone, 39 bases in frame from the first base. CDR1 and CDR2, looked up from the germline V gene, are MDHEN and SYDVKM. The study at large found these results: The amount of clinical and demographic metadata varied by source and participant and was provided uncurated.

Note on this clone: No cognate antigen has been identified for it. Qualities for individual bases were not recorded, and no much larger clone is one base off.

This clonotype was sampled from a man in his thirties or forties with acute or convalescent COVID-19. The rearranged segments are TRBV28 and TRBJ2-3; 9 central bases correspond to TRBD1. Sequenced input: peripheral blood. The CDR3 here reads CASSLDTGGTQYF. Here is the DNA: TGTGCCAGCAGTTTAGACACAGGGGGCACGCAGTATTTT.